Listed below are T cell receptor beta chains from one sample, sequenced in a study of spatial heterogeneity in lung cancer. Each CDR3 protein gets one entry after TCRdb re-called the 5' RACE reads with MiXCR. This sample carries about 17,000 distinct CDR3 sequences, roughly a fifth of them seen once, and the ten largest clones take approximately 18%. The sample consisted of PBMCs, taken at surgery. These receptors all stem from a female donor with early-stage non-small cell lung cancer. CDR3s include the opening cysteine and the closing phenylalanine or tryptophan. D genes are given only for firm matches. Size is omitted from some rows. Given values are once, few, many or a class for expanded clones.

cdr3_length,j_call,clone_size,v_call,d_call,cdr3_aa,cdr3_nt
16,TRBJ2-1,many,TRBV4-2,TRBD2,CASSQDSASGGNEQFF,TGTGCCAGCAGCCAAGATTCGGCTAGCGGGGGGAATGAGCAGTTCTTC
14,TRBJ2-7,.,TRBV13,TRBD1,CASSARQGTYEQYF,TGTGCCAGCAGCGCTCGACAGGGGACCTACGAGCAGTACTTC
14,TRBJ2-1,medium-sized,TRBV10-3,TRBD2,CAISVLAENNEQFF,TGTGCCATCAGTGTTCTAGCGGAGAACAATGAGCAGTTCTTC
14,TRBJ2-2,many,TRBV28,.,CASVVAGTTGELFF,TGTGCCAGCGTCGTGGCGGGGACCACCGGGGAGCTGTTTTTT
14,TRBJ1-4,many,TRBV20-1,.,CSARRQLLNEKLFF,TGCAGTGCTAGGAGACAACTTTTAAATGAAAAACTGTTTTTT
15,TRBJ2-4,many,TRBV5-1,.,CASSLVPGWENIQYF,TGCGCCAGCAGCTTGGTTCCGGGATGGGAAAACATTCAGTACTTC
12,TRBJ1-3,many,TRBV18,.,CASSPVDSYPRF,TGTGCCAGCTCACCAGTGGACTCCTACCCCAGATTT
14,TRBJ1-5,once,TRBV5-5,.,CASSLMIGNQPQHF,TGTGCCAGCAGCTTGATGATAGGCAATCAGCCCCAGCATTTT
13,TRBJ1-5,.,TRBV3-1,.,CASSQKGIQPQHF,TGTGCCAGCAGCCAAAAAGGGATCCAGCCCCAGCATTTT
16,TRBJ2-1,medium-sized,TRBV6-6,TRBD2,CASLWGASGNDNEQFF,TGTGCCAGCCTATGGGGCGCTAGCGGAAACGACAATGAGCAGTTCTTC